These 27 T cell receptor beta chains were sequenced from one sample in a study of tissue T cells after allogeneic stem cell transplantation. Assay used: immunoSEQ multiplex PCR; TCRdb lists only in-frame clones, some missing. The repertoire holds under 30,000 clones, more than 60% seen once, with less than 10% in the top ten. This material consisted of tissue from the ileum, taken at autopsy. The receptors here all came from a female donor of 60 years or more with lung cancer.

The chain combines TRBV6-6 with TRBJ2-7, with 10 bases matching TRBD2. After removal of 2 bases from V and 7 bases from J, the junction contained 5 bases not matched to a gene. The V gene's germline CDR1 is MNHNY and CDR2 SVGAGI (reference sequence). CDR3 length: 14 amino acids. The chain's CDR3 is CASSYGTSAREQYF. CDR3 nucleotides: TGTGCCAGCAGTTACGGGACTAGCGCTCGGGAGCAGTACTTC.

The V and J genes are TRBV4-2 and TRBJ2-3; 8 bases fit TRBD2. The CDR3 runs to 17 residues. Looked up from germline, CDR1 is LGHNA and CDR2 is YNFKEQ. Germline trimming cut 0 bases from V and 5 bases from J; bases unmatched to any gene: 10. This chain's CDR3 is CASSQDHSGGPVDTQYF. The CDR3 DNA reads TGTGCCAGCAGCCAAGATCACAGCGGGGGACCGGTAGATACGCAGTATTTT.

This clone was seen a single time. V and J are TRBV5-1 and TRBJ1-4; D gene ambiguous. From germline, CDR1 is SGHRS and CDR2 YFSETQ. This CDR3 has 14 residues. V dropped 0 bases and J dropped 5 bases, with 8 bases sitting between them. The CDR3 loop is CASSLESLNEKLFF. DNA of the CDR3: TGCGCCAGCAGCTTGGAATCTCTAAATGAAAAACTGTTTTTT. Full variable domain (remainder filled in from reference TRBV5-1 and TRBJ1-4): KAGVTQTPRYLIKTRGQQVTLSCSPISGHRSVSWYQQTPGQGLQFLFEYFSETQRNKGNFPGRFSGRQFSNSRSEMNVSTLELGDSALYLCASSLESLNEKLFFGSGTQLSVL.

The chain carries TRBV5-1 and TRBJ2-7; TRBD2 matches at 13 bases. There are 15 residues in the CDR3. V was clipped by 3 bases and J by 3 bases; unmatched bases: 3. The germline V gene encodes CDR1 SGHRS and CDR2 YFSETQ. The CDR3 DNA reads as TGCGCCAGCAGCTGGACTAGCGGGGGAGTCTACGAGCAGTACTTC. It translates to CASSWTSGGVYEQYF.

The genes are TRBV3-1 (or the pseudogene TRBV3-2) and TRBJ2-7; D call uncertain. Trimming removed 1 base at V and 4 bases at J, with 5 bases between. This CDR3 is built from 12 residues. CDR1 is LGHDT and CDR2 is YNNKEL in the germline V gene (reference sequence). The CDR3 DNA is TGTGCCAGCAGCCAAGGCAGTTACGAGCAGTACTTC. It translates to CASSQGSYEQYF.

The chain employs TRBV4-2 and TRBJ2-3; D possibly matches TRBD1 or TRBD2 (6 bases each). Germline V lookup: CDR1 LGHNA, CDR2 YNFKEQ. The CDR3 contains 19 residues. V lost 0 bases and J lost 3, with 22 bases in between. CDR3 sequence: CASSQEGPPGGGETDTQYF. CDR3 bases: TGTGCCAGCAGCCAAGAAGGCCCACCTGGGGGCGGGGAAACAGATACGCAGTATTTT.

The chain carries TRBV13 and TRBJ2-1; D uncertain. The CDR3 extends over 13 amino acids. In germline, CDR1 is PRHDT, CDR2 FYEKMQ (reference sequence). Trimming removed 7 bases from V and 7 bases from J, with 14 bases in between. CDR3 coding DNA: TGTGCCAGCATGAGGTTTCTCGGGAATGAGCAGTTCTTC. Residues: CASMRFLGNEQFF.

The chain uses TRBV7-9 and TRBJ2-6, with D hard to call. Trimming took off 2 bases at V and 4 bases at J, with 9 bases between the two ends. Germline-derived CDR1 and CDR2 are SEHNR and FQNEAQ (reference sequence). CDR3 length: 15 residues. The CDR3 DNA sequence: TGTGCCAGCAGCTTAAGTGGCTCGGGGGCCAACGTCCTGACTTTC. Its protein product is CASSLSGSGANVLTF.

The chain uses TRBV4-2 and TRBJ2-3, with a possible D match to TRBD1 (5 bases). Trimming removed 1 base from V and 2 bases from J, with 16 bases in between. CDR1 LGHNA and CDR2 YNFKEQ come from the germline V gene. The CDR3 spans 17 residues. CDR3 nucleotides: TGTGCCAGCAGCCAAGCCCCGTACAGGAGTACCACAGATACGCAGTATTTT. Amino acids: CASSQAPYRSTTDTQYF.

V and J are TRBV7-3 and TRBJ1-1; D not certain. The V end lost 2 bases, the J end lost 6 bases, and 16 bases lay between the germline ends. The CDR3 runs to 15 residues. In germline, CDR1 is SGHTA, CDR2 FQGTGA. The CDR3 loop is CASSLVGSVGAEAFF. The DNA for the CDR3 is TGTGCCAGCAGCTTAGTAGGTTCGGTTGGAGCTGAAGCTTTCTTT.

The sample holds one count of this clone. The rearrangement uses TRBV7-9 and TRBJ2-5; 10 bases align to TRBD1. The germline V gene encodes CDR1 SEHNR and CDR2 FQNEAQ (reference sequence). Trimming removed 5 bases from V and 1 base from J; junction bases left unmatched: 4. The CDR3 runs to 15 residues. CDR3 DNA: TGTGCCAGCAGCGACGGGACAGGGGTCCAAGAGACCCAGTACTTC. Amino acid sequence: CASSDGTGVQETQYF.

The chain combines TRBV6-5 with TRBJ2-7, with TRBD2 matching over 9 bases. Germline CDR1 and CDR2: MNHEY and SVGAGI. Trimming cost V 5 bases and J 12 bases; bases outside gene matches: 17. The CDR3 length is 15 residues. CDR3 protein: CASSQQGLATERGYF. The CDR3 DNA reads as TGTGCCAGCAGTCAACAAGGACTAGCGACGGAAAGAGGGTACTTC.

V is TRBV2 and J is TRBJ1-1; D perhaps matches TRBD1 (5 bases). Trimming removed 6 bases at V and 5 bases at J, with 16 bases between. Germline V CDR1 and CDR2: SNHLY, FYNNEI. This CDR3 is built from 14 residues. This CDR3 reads CASSAGTRVTEAFF. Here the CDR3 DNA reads TGTGCCAGCAGCGCAGGGACCAGGGTTACTGAAGCTTTCTTT.

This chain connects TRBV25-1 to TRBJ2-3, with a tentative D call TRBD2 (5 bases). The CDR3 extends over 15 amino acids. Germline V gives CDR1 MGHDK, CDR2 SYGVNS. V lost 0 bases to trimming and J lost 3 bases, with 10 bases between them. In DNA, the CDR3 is TGTGCCAGCAGTGAATATCAGGCGGGTACAGATACGCAGTATTTT. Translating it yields CASSEYQAGTDTQYF.

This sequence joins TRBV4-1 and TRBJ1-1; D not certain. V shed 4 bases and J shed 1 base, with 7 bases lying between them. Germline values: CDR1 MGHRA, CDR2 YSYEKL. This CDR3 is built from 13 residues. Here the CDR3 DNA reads TGCGCCAGCAGCCCTATAGAGAACACTGAAGCTTTCTTT. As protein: CASSPIENTEAFF.

CDR3 DNA sequence: TGTGCCAGCAGCCAAGGGGAGCGGGGGGGCCCTGAGACCCAGTACTTC. Amino acids: CASSQGERGGPETQYF. V usage is TRBV4-2 and J usage is TRBJ2-5; 10 nucleotides align to TRBD2. Trimming took 1 base from V and 5 from J; bases not matched to a gene: 7. Per germline, CDR1 LGHNA and CDR2 YNFKEQ. The CDR3 spans 16 residues.

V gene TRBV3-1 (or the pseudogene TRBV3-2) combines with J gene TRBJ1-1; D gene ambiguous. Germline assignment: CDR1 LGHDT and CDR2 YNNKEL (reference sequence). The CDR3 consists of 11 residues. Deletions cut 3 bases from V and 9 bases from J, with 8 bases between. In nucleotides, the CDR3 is TGTGCCAGCAGCCATCCGGGTCAAGCTTTCTTT. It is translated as CASSHPGQAFF.

The CDR3 DNA is TGTGCCAGCAGCTTCCGGCGGGGTGAAGCTTTCTTT. Protein sequence: CASSFRRGEAFF. V usage is TRBV13 and J usage is TRBJ1-1; D not resolved. Trimming cost V 3 bases and J 7 bases, with 9 bases left between them. The CDR3 loop spans 12 amino acids. The germline V gene has CDR1 PRHDT and CDR2 FYEKMQ (reference sequence).

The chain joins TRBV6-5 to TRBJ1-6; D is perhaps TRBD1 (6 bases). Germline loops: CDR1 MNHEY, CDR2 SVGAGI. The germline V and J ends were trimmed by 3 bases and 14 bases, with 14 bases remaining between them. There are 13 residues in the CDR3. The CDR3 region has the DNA TGTGCCAGCAGTTATGAGACAGGTTCGACCCTCCACTTT. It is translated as CASSYETGSTLHF.

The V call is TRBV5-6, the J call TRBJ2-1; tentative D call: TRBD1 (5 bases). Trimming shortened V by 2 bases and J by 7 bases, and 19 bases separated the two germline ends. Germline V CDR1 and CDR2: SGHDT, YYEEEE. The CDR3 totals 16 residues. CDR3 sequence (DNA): TGTGCCAGCAGCTTCAGGGCAGGGAACATTGGGAATGAGCAGTTCTTC. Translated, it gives CASSFRAGNIGNEQFF.

The CDR3 DNA sequence: TGTGCCACCAGCAGAGGTGGGACTCTCCAAGAGACCCAGTACTTC. Translated, it gives CATSRGGTLQETQYF. This chain links TRBV15 with TRBJ2-5, with TRBD2 as a possible D gene (6 bases). The CDR3 contains 15 residues. Germline CDR1 reads LNHNV; CDR2 reads YYDKDF (reference sequence). Trimming pared 1 base from V and 1 base from J, leaving 10 bases between. The entire variable domain, with the rest obtained from reference TRBV15 and TRBJ2-5, is as follows: DAMVIQNPRYQVTQFGKPVTLSCSQTLNHNVMYWYQQKSSQAPKLLFHYYDKDFNNEADTPDNFQSRRPNTSFCFLDIRSPGLGDTAMYLCATSRGGTLQETQYFGPGTRLLVL.

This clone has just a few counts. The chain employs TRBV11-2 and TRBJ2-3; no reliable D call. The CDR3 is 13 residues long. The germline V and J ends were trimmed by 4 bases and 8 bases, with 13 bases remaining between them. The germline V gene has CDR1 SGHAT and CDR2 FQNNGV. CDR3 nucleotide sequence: TGTGCCAGCAGCTCCCCTGTCGGTAGTACGCAGTATTTT. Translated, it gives CASSSPVGSTQYF.

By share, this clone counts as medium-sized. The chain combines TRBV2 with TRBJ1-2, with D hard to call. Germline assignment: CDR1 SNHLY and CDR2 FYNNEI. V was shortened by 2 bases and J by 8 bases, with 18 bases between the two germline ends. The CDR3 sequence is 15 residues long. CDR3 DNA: TGTGCCAGCAGTGAACTCCGCCGTGCTGAGCTCGGCTACACCTTC. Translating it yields CASSELRRAELGYTF.

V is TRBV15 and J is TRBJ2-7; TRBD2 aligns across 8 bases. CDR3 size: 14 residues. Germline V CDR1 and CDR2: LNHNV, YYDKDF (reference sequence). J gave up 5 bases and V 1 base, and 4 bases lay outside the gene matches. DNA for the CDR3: TGTGCCACCAGCAGAGTGGGACTAGAGAACGAGCAGTACTTC. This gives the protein CATSRVGLENEQYF.

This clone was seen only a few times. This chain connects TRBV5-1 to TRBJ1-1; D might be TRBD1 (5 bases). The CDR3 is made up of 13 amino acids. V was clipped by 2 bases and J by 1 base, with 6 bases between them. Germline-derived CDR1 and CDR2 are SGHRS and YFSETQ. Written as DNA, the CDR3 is TGCGCCAGCAGCTTTGGACAGAACACTGAAGCTTTCTTT. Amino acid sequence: CASSFGQNTEAFF.

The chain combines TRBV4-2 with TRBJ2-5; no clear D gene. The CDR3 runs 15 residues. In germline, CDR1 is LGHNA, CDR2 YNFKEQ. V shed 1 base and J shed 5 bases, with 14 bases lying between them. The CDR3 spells CASSQAPPGRETQYF. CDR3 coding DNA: TGTGCCAGCAGCCAAGCCCCCCCGGGCCGGGAGACCCAGTACTTC.

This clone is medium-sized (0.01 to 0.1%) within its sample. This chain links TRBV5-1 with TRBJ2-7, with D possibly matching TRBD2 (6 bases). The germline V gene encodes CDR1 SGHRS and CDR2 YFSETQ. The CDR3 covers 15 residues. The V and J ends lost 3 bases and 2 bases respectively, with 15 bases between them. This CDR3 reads CASSWDSTSTYEQYF. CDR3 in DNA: TGCGCCAGCAGCTGGGACTCGACAAGTACCTACGAGCAGTACTTC.